The sequence of this T cell receptor beta chain was determined in a study of blood T cell repertoires in COVID-19. Background on the study: Acute-phase and convalescent COVID-19 samples originated in the United States, Italy and Spain.

CDR1 is LNHDA, CDR2 SQIVND, per germline (reference sequence). This CDR3 has 15 amino acids. Trimming removed 2 bases from V and 5 bases from J; junction bases left unmatched: 4. Method: immunoSEQ multiplex PCR; TCRdb's copy keeps in-frame clones and lacks some. This sample carries around 230,000 clones, 65% to 90% of them seen once, and the ten largest clones take roughly 4.6%. The genes are TRBV19 and TRBJ2-3; 10 nucleotides align to TRBD2. The TCR sequence derives from a man in his fifties with COVID-19, enrolled during active disease. The specimen was peripheral blood. CDR3 in DNA: TGTGCCAGTAGTATAAGGCTAGCGGGGGTAGATACGCAGTATTTT. It codes for CASSIRLAGVDTQYF.